This TCR beta chain stems from a study of shared clonotypes between healthy human individuals. Study overall: The donors, a couple of women and three men, were aged 18 to 49. Study outcomes and limitations: Generally, naive subsets (rather than memory subsets) showed larger estimated richness. Naive CD4 clonotypes overlapped across a handful of donors at about 5.2%.

Replicate sorted-subset PCRs were loaded with around 0.2 ug DNA, tens of thousands of T cell genomes. The method was immunoSEQ multiplex PCR; TCRdb's version includes in-frame clones alone and lacks a portion of them. The table includes about 580,000 clones, roughly 98% detected once. Germline lookup yields CDR1 SEHNR and CDR2 FQNEAQ (reference sequence). The CDR3 consists of 14 residues. V lost 6 bases to trimming and J lost 6 bases; unmatched junction nucleotides: 8. The naive CD8 fraction comprised CD45RO-negative cells positively selected for CCR7 and excluded terminally differentiated effector memory CD45RA+ cells. In its sample, this clone was seen once. Its antigen is undetermined.

This chain links TRBV7-9 with TRBJ1-1; 9 bases align to TRBD1. Specimen: naive CD8+ T cells sorted from blood. The source is a man aged 30 to 45 in good health. The CDR3 DNA sequence: TGTGCCAGCAGACCCGGGACAGGGACGTCTGAAGCTTTCTTT. Protein product: CASRPGTGTSEAFF.